A selection of T cell receptor beta chains follows, all from one sample in a study of PD-L1 blockade in urothelial cancer. The protocol was immunoSEQ multiplex PCR, while the TCRdb copy is restricted to in-frame clones and leaves out a portion. The table lists tens of thousands of clones, around nine tenths of them singletons, with 11% in the top ten. Material: PBMCs, obtained around atezolizumab (anti-PD-L1) treatment. The receptors were sampled from a man in his sixties with urothelial cancer. CDR3s include the opening cysteine and the closing phenylalanine or tryptophan.

j_call: TRBJ2-2; v_call: TRBV5-1; cdr3_aa: CASSSTGFAGELFF
j_call: TRBJ2-5; v_call: TRBV5-1; cdr3_aa: CASSFLTGGQETQYF
j_call: TRBJ1-5; v_call: TRBV7-9; cdr3_aa: CASSLTSSNQPQHF
j_call: TRBJ1-3; v_call: TRBV5-1; cdr3_aa: CASSLGQGLFGNTIYF
j_call: TRBJ2-1; v_call: TRBV11-2; cdr3_aa: CASSSRRGQGYYNEQFF
j_call: TRBJ1-5; v_call: TRBV15; cdr3_aa: CATSRDERQPHQPQHF
j_call: TRBJ1-1; v_call: TRBV4-2; cdr3_aa: CASSQGWQGANTEAFF
j_call: TRBJ2-2; v_call: TRBV27; cdr3_aa: CASDRQGNTGELFF
j_call: TRBJ2-2; v_call: TRBV4-1; cdr3_aa: CASSQDLRANTGELFF
j_call: TRBJ1-1; v_call: TRBV11-3; cdr3_aa: CASSLKGVRHTFF
j_call: TRBJ1-2; v_call: TRBV2; cdr3_aa: CASSEQTGINGYTF
j_call: TRBJ2-1; v_call: TRBV30; cdr3_aa: CAWTQTRHGNEQFF
j_call: TRBJ2-3; v_call: TRBV10-3; cdr3_aa: CATWDTASTDTQYF
j_call: TRBJ1-2; v_call: TRBV5-5; cdr3_aa: CASSPEGAVYGYTF
j_call: TRBJ2-1; v_call: TRBV10-2; cdr3_aa: CASSETGGGGTYNEQFF
j_call: TRBJ2-5; v_call: TRBV7-7; cdr3_aa: CASSTTAQETQYF
j_call: TRBJ2-5; v_call: TRBV28; cdr3_aa: CASSLGTAQETQYF
j_call: TRBJ2-5; v_call: TRBV9; cdr3_aa: CASSDRSRETQYF
j_call: TRBJ2-1; v_call: TRBV5-6; cdr3_aa: CASSRRLTNYNEQFF
j_call: TRBJ1-4; v_call: TRBV27; cdr3_aa: CASSLRGTGEKLFF
j_call: TRBJ2-1; v_call: TRBV6-1; cdr3_aa: CASRGGLGNNEQFF
j_call: TRBJ2-1; v_call: TRBV13; cdr3_aa: CASSADLAGNNEQFF
j_call: TRBJ2-5; v_call: TRBV7-2; cdr3_aa: CASSQNRGAETQYF
j_call: TRBJ2-7; v_call: TRBV6-6; cdr3_aa: CALGQGYEQYF
j_call: TRBJ1-1; v_call: TRBV4-1; cdr3_aa: CASRDTQEGRAFF
j_call: TRBJ1-3; v_call: TRBV15; cdr3_aa: CATSRGGASGNTIYF